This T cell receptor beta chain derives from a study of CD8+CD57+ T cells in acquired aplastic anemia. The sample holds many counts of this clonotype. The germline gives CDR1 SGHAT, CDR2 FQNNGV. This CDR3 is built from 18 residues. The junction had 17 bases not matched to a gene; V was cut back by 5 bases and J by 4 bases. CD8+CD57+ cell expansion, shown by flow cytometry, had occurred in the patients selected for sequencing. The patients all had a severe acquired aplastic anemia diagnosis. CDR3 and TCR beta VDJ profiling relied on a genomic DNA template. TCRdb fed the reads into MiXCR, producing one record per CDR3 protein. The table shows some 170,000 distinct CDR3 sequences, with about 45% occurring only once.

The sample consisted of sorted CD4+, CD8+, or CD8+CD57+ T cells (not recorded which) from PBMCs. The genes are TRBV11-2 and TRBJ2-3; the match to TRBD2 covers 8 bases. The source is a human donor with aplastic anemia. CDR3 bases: TGTGCCAGCAGCCCCCTAGGGACTAGTGGAGGGATCGCAGATACGCAGTATTTT. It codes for CASSPLGTSGGIADTQYF.